These 32 T cell receptor beta chains share one sample of origin, sequenced in a study of CD8+CD57+ T cells in acquired aplastic anemia. In patients chosen for sequencing, flow cytometry had shown CD8+CD57+ cell expansion. Using genomic DNA as the template, TCR beta VDJ and CDR3 profiling was carried out. TCRdb redid the calling of the reads with MiXCR, one entry per CDR3 protein. The sample has around 200,000 distinct CDR3 sequences, around three fifths seen once. Sequencing was carried out using sorted CD4+, CD8+, or CD8+CD57+ T cells (not recorded which) from PBMCs. The receptor set was obtained from a human donor with aplastic anemia.

This clonotype was seen a handful of times. This chain links TRBV19 with TRBJ2-1; TRBD1 matches 7 bases. Germline trimming cut 3 bases from V and 6 bases from J; bases unmatched to any gene: 8. CDR3 length equals 15 residues. Germline V gene sequence: CDR1 LNHDA, CDR2 SQIVND (reference sequence). Here the CDR3 DNA reads TGTGCCAGTAGTATCCAAGCAGGGGGTGGCAATGAGCAGTTCTTC. It codes for CASSIQAGGGNEQFF.

The rearrangement joins TRBV10-1 to TRBJ2-3; D remains unclear. The CDR3 is made up of 16 amino acids. Trimming left V 6 bases short and J 0 bases short, with 16 bases between. Germline CDR1 reads WNHNN; CDR2 reads SYGVQD (reference sequence). The DNA for the CDR3 is TGCGCCAGCAGGAGTGGGCTCCCTACTAGCACAGATACGCAGTATTTT. Amino acid sequence: CASRSGLPTSTDTQYF.

This clonotype showed up just once. Since no conserved phenylalanine or tryptophan closes the CDR3, a read error is the likely cause. V usage is TRBV4-1 and J usage is TRBJ1-1; 7 bases align to TRBD1. CDR3 length: 15 amino acids. The V gene's germline CDR1 is MGHRA and CDR2 YSYEKL. With V trimmed by 1 base and J by 5 bases, 7 bases remained unmatched. The chain's CDR3 is CASSQVQGGVTEAFS. CDR3 DNA sequence: TGCGCCAGCAGCCAAGTGCAGGGGGGGGTTACTGAAGCTTTCTCT.

The genes are TRBV9 and TRBJ1-6; D is unclear. Deletions cut 4 bases from V and 0 bases from J, with 11 bases between. Germline values: CDR1 SGDLS, CDR2 YYNGEE. The CDR3 runs 16 residues. The CDR3 is CASSPGPSSYNSPLHF. CDR3 bases: TGTGCCAGCAGCCCCGGGCCTAGCTCCTATAATTCACCCCTCCACTTT.

The chain combines TRBV6-4 with TRBJ1-1; D not resolved. CDR1 and CDR2 (germline): MRHNA, SNTAGT. CDR3 length: 12 amino acids. V dropped 2 bases and J dropped 8 bases, with 9 bases sitting between them. Here the CDR3 reads CASSDGNLEAFF. The CDR3 DNA follows: TGTGCCAGCAGTGACGGGAACCTAGAAGCTTTCTTT.

This chain links TRBV2 with TRBJ1-1; possible D gene TRBD1, 5 bases. CDR1 and CDR2 (germline): SNHLY, FYNNEI. V was clipped by 0 bases and J by 8 bases, with 13 bases between them. The CDR3 contains 14 residues. In nucleotides, the CDR3 is TGTGCCAGCAGTGAAGCGGGGGAAACAGGAGAAGCTTTCTTT. This translates into CASSEAGETGEAFF.

CDR3 sequence reads: CSFIKDPSSYEQYF. The CDR3 DNA is TGCAGTTTTATAAAGGACCCCTCCTCCTACGAGCAGTACTTC. This sequence joins TRBV20-1 and TRBJ2-7; no definite D call. In germline, CDR1 is DFQATT, CDR2 SNEGSKA (reference sequence). Trimming stripped 8 bases from V and 0 bases from J, with 17 bases between. The CDR3 totals 14 residues.

This clonotype came up a few times. The V gene is TRBV20-1, the J gene TRBJ2-1; D gene unclear. The CDR3 extends over 10 amino acids. Trimming left V 3 bases short and J 6 bases short, with 3 bases between. In germline, CDR1 is DFQATT, CDR2 SNEGSKA (reference sequence). CDR3 bases: TGCAGTGCTAGTTCCAATGAGCAGTTCTTC. Its protein is CSASSNEQFF.

The CDR3 DNA sequence: TGTGCCAGTAGCCAAGGGCCAAACGGCGGCTACACCTTC. It codes for CASSQGPNGGYTF. The J gene is TRBJ1-2, the V gene TRBV19; D gene uncertain. CDR3 size: 13 residues. V gave up 6 bases and J gave up 8 bases, with 16 bases separating them. Germline V gene data show CDR1 as LNHDA and CDR2 as SQIVND (reference sequence).

The chain links TRBV14 to TRBJ2-3, with 11 bases that match TRBD2. V was clipped by 3 bases and J by 2 bases; unmatched bases: 4. Germline V gene lookup returns CDR1 SGHDN and CDR2 FVKESK. CDR3 size: 16 residues. The CDR3 DNA is TGTGCCAGCAGCCAGCGACTAGCGGGGAACACAGATACGCAGTATTTT. Translation gives CASSQRLAGNTDTQYF.

The chain couples TRBV25-1 to TRBJ2-1; D not resolved. CDR1 MGHDK and CDR2 SYGVNS come from the germline V gene. This CDR3 has 16 residues. The V and J ends lost 2 bases and 0 bases respectively, with 11 bases between them. This CDR3 is CASSEVDSSSYNEQFF. The CDR3 DNA is TGTGCCAGCAGTGAAGTCGATTCCAGCTCCTACAATGAGCAGTTCTTC.

The chain employs TRBV10-2 and TRBJ1-2; 7 bases align to TRBD1. Trimming at V came to 0 bases and at J to 7 bases, leaving 5 bases not matched to a gene. CDR1 and CDR2 from the germline V gene are WSHSY and SAAADI. The CDR3 has 14 amino acids. As DNA, the CDR3 is TGCGCCAGCAGTGAGTCGCGACAGGGACTTGGCTACACCTTC. Encoded protein: CASSESRQGLGYTF.

The sample holds a few counts of this clonotype. An end of the junction does not agree with germline; a read error may underlie this. The chain joins TRBV7-9 to TRBJ2-7, with 9 bases that match TRBD1. This CDR3 is 12 amino acids long. Looked up from germline, CDR1 is SEHNR and CDR2 is FQNEAQ (reference sequence). The CDR3, as DNA: TGTGCCAGCAGACCCCGGACAGGGGTTCTTGTCTTC. It translates to CASRPRTGVLVF.

A word on this clonotype: Being one base from a much bigger clone, this may be a read error. The chain uses TRBV9 and TRBJ1-6; the match to TRBD1 covers 10 bases. The ends lost 2 bases at V and 14 bases at J; junction bases unmatched: 10. The V gene's germline CDR1 is SGDLS and CDR2 YYNGEE. The CDR3 runs to 15 residues. The CDR3 coding sequence is TGTGCCAGCAGCGTTGGGACAGGGGAGCGAGTGGCCCTCCACTTT. As protein: CASSVGTGERVALHF. Full variable domain (remainder filled in from reference TRBV9 and TRBJ1-6): DSGVTQTPKHLITATGQRVTLRCSPRSGDLSVYWYQQSLDQGLQFLIQYYNGEERAKGNILERFSAQQFPDLHSELNLSSLELGDSALYFCASSVGTGERVALHFGNGTRLTVT.

The chain is built from TRBV20-1 and TRBJ2-7, with D uncertain. The CDR3 has 14 amino acids. From germline, CDR1 is DFQATT and CDR2 SNEGSKA (reference sequence). V was cut by 5 bases and J by 3 bases, with 17 bases left in between. CDR3 amino acids: CSALDGRHIYEQYF. The DNA of the CDR3 is TGCAGTGCTCTAGACGGCCGCCACATCTACGAGCAGTACTTC.

The chain has TRBV20-1 and TRBJ1-1; D gene unclear. V lost 8 bases and J lost 4, with 14 bases in between. The CDR3 has 12 amino acids. From germline, CDR1 is DFQATT and CDR2 SNEGSKA (reference sequence). The CDR3 DNA sequence: TGCAGTTTAGAGGGCAAGGCCACTGAAGCTTTCTTT. Its translation is CSLEGKATEAFF.

The rearrangement joins TRBV10-3 to TRBJ1-2; TRBD1 aligns across 7 bases. Germline V lookup: CDR1 ENHRY, CDR2 SYGVKD. This CDR3 has 13 residues. The ends lost 8 bases at V and 2 bases at J; junction bases unmatched: 5. The CDR3 region is CAIPAQGNYGYTF. The CDR3 DNA is TGTGCCATCCCAGCACAGGGGAACTATGGCTACACCTTC.

This clonotype occurred a few times. The genes are TRBV7-3 and TRBJ2-3, with 7 bases fitting TRBD1. Per germline, CDR1 SGHTA and CDR2 FQGTGA. The CDR3 sequence is 13 residues long. The V and J ends lost 4 bases and 4 bases, in that order; junction bases with no gene match: 2. CDR3 DNA: TGTGCCAGCAGCTCGACAGGGCCAGATACGCAGTATTTT. Translating it yields CASSSTGPDTQYF.

The V and J genes are TRBV13 and TRBJ1-2, with D possibly matching TRBD1 (6 bases). The V and J ends lost 4 bases and 4 bases respectively, with 13 bases between them. The length of the CDR3 is 14 residues. Germline V CDR1 and CDR2: PRHDT, FYEKMQ (reference sequence). The CDR3 sequence: CASSSLTGIYGYTF. CDR3 bases: TGTGCCAGCAGCTCCCTAACAGGGATCTATGGCTACACCTTC.

This clonotype was recorded at least ten times. This chain uses TRBV27 with TRBJ1-2; D is possibly TRBD1 (6 bases). Between the trimmed V and J ends, which lost 9 bases and 6 bases, there was a span of 11 bases. CDR3 length: 11 amino acids. Looked up from germline, CDR1 is MNHEY and CDR2 is SMNVEV (reference sequence). This CDR3 is CASRGGDGYTF. In DNA form, the CDR3 reads TGTGCCAGTAGGGGGGGGGATGGCTACACCTTC.

The genes are TRBV19 and TRBJ1-2, with 7 bases fitting TRBD1. The CDR3 extends over 14 amino acids. V gave up 6 bases and J gave up 4 bases; unmatched junction bases: 8. Germline V gives CDR1 LNHDA, CDR2 SQIVND (reference sequence). The CDR3 here is CASRWGRGFYGYTF. CDR3 sequence (DNA): TGTGCCAGTAGATGGGGCAGGGGGTTCTATGGCTACACCTTC.

V is TRBV10-3 and J is TRBJ2-5, with 11 bases aligning to TRBD2. The CDR3 has 16 amino acids. Germline V lookup: CDR1 ENHRY, CDR2 SYGVKD. V dropped 3 bases and J dropped 4; count of bases not matched to a gene: 7. CDR3 sequence: CAISDLTSGVGETQYF. The CDR3 bases are TGTGCCATCAGTGATTTGACTAGCGGGGTTGGAGAGACCCAGTACTTC.

This chain joins TRBV2 and TRBJ2-7, with D tentatively TRBD1 or TRBD2 (5 bases each). Germline V gene data show CDR1 as SNHLY and CDR2 as FYNNEI. The CDR3 is 13 residues long. V was trimmed by 6 bases and J by 4 bases, leaving 13 bases between them. The CDR3 DNA reads TGTGCCAGCAGGGGACGGAACCCTTACGAGCAGTACTTC. This sequence encodes CASRGRNPYEQYF. The full variable domain, in which reference TRBV2 and TRBJ2-7 provide the parts outside the CDR3, is EPEVTQTPSHQVTQMGQEVILRCVPISNHLYFYWYRQILGQKVEFLVSFYNNEISEKSEIFDDQFSVERPDGSNFTLKIRSTKLEDSAMYFCASRGRNPYEQYFGPGTRLTVT.

As to this clonotype: The junction shows a germline mismatch at one end, possibly a read error. This chain connects TRBV7-6 to TRBJ2-7; TRBD2 might be the D (5 bases). The germline V gene has CDR1 SGHVS and CDR2 FNYEAQ. This CDR3 comprises 14 residues. CDR3 sequence reads: CASSPPGKTYEQYF. For the CDR3, the DNA is TGCGCCAGCAGCCCTCCCGGGAAAACCTACGAGCAGTACTTC.

The chain couples TRBV24-1 to TRBJ2-3; TRBD2 matches 13 bases. Germline assignment: CDR1 KGHDR and CDR2 SFDVKD. The CDR3 covers 16 residues. V lost 3 bases, J lost 4 bases, and 3 bases stayed unmatched. CDR3 nucleotides: TGTGCCACCAGTGATGTCACTAGCGGGAGGGCAGATACGCAGTATTTT. Its protein product is CATSDVTSGRADTQYF.

The rearrangement uses TRBV10-3 and TRBJ2-1; TRBD1 matches 7 bases. Germline CDR1 is ENHRY and CDR2 is SYGVKD. This CDR3 comprises 15 residues. Losses at the gene ends were 6 bases for V and 2 bases for J; bases not matched to a gene: 7. CDR3 loop: CAIRTGFGAYNEQFF. CDR3 nucleotides: TGTGCCATCAGGACAGGGTTTGGGGCCTACAATGAGCAGTTCTTC.

This chain uses TRBV9 with TRBJ2-3; TRBD2 aligns across 7 bases. The V and J ends lost 0 bases and 4 bases, in that order; junction bases with no gene match: 8. The CDR3 is made up of 16 amino acids. Germline V gene sequence: CDR1 SGDLS, CDR2 YYNGEE. Here the CDR3 reads CASSVAMGGGADTQYF. CDR3 in DNA: TGTGCCAGCAGCGTAGCGATGGGGGGGGGGGCAGATACGCAGTATTTT.

The genes are TRBV5-1 and TRBJ1-2, with D tentatively TRBD1 (6 bases). From germline, CDR1 is SGHRS and CDR2 YFSETQ. This CDR3 is 15 amino acids long. The V and J ends lost 4 bases and 8 bases respectively, with 21 bases between them. The CDR3 DNA is TGCGCCAGCAGCCTTTCGGGGGGGGACAACGGAGGCTACACCTTC. Translating it yields CASSLSGGDNGGYTF.

This clonotype was counted only a few times. CDR3 loop: CASSFMFGQDYEQYF. The CDR3 region has the DNA TGTGCCAGCAGCTTCATGTTTGGACAAGACTACGAGCAGTACTTC. The chain combines TRBV5-8 with TRBJ2-7; tentative D call: TRBD1 (5 bases). Germline V gene data show CDR1 as SGHTS and CDR2 as YDEGEE. V lost 2 bases and J 3 bases, leaving 15 bases between the germline ends. The CDR3 length is 15 residues.

The chain uses TRBV20-1 and TRBJ2-7, with 7 bases that match TRBD2. Trimming took 6 bases from V and 6 from J; bases not matched to a gene: 14. Germline-derived CDR1 and CDR2 are DFQATT and SNEGSKA (reference sequence). This CDR3 region has 14 residues. The CDR3 loop is CSADVDGAGVEQYF. In DNA, the CDR3 is TGCAGTGCCGACGTCGATGGGGCGGGGGTCGAGCAGTACTTC.

This chain links TRBV24-1 with TRBJ2-2; unclear D gene. The CDR3 covers 18 residues. Germline V gene sequence: CDR1 KGHDR, CDR2 SFDVKD. Between the trimmed V and J ends, which lost 1 base and 3 bases, there was a span of 17 bases. Here the CDR3 reads CATSDFPPGGRDTGELFF. CDR3 in DNA: TGTGCCACCAGTGATTTCCCCCCGGGCGGACGGGACACCGGGGAGCTGTTTTTT.

Comment on this clonotype: A read error may account for a junction end that differs from germline. J is TRBJ2-3 and V is TRBV7-2; D is perhaps TRBD2 (6 bases). The CDR3 extends over 12 amino acids. The germline V gene has CDR1 SGHTA and CDR2 FQGNSA. The CDR3 sequence is CASSPPGVTQYF. The CDR3 nucleotides read TGCGCCAGCAGCCCTCCGGGGGTAACGCAGTATTTT. Filled out from reference TRBV7-2 and TRBJ2-3, the complete variable domain reads GAGVSQSPSNKVTEKGKDVELRCDPISGHTALYWYRQSLGQGLEFLIYFQGNSAPDKSGLPSDRFSAERTGGSVSTLTIQRTQQEDSAVYLCASSPPGVTQYFGPGTRLTVL.